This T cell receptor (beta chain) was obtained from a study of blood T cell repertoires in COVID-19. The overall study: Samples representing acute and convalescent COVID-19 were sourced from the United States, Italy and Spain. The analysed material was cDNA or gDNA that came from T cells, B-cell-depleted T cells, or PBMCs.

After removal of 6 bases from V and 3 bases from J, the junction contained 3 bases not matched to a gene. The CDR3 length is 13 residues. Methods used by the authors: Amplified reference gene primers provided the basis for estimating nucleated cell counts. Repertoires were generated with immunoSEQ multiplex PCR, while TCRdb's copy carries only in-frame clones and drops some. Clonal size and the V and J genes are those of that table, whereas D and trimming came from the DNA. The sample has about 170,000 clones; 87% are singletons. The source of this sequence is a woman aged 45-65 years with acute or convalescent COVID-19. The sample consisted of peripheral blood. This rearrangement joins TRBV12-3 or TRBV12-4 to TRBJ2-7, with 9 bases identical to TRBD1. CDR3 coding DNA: TGTGCCAGCAGCCCGGGACAGGGCTACGAGCAGTACTTC. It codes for CASSPGQGYEQYF.